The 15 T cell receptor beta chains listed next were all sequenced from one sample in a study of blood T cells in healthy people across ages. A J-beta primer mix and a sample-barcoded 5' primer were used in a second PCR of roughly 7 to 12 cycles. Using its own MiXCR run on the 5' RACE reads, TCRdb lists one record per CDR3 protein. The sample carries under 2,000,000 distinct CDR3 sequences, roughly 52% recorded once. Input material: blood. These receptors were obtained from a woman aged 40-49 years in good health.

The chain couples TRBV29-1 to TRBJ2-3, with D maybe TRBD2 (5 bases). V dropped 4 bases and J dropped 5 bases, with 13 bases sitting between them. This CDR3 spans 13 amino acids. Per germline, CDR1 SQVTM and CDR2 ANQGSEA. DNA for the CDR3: TGCAGCGTTGTTGGAAGGGCGGGAGATACGCAGTATTTT. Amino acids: CSVVGRAGDTQYF.

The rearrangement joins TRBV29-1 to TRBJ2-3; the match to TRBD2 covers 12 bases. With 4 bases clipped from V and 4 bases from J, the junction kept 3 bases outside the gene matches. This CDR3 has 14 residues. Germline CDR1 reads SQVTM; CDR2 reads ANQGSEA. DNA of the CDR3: TGCAGCGTTGGGACTAGCGGGGTTGCAGATACGCAGTATTTT. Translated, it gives CSVGTSGVADTQYF.

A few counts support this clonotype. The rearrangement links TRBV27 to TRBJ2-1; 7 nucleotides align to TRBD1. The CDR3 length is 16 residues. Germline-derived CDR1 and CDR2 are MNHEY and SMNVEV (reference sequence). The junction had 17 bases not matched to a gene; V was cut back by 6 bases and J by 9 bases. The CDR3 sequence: CASSYRGDPTMIEQFF. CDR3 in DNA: TGTGCCAGCAGCTACAGGGGAGACCCAACAATGATTGAGCAGTTCTTC.

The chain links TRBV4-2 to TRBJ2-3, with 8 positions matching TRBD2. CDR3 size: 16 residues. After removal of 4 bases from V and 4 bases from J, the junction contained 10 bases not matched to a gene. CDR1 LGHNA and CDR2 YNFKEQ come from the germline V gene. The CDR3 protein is CASSPRASGGSDTQYF. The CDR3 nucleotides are TGTGCCAGCAGCCCCAGGGCCAGCGGGGGATCAGATACGCAGTATTTT.

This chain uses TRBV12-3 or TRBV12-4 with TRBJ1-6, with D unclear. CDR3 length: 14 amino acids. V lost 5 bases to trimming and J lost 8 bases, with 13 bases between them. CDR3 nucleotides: TGTGCCAGCAGTACCATGGAGAGGGATTCACCCCTCCACTTT. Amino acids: CASSTMERDSPLHF.

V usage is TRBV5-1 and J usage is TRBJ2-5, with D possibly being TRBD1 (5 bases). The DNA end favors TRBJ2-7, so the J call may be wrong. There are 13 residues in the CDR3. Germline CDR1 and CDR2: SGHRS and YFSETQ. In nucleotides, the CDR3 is TGCGCCAGCAGCGGGGCGGAGACAAACGAGCAGTACTTC. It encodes CASSGAETNEQYF.

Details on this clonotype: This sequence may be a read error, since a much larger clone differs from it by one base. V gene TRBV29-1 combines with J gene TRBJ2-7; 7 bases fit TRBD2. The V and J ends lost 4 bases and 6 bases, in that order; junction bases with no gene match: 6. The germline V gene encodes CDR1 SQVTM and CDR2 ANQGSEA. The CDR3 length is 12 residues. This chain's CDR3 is CSVGEGTCEQYF. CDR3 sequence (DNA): TGCAGCGTTGGGGAGGGGACCTGCGAGCAGTACTTC.

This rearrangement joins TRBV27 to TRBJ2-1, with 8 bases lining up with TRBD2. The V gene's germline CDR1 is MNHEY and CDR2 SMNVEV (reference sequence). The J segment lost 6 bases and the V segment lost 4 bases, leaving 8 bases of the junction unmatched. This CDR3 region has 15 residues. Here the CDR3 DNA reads TGTGCCAGCAGTTCCCGGGGGGGTGGAGCCAATGAGCAGTTCTTC. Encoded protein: CASSSRGGGANEQFF.

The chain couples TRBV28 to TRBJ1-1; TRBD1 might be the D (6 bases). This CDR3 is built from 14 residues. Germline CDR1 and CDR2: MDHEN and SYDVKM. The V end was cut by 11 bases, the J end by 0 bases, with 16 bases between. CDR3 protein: CALLGGPMNTEAFF. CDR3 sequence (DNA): TGTGCCCTACTAGGGGGACCCATGAACACTGAAGCTTTCTTT.

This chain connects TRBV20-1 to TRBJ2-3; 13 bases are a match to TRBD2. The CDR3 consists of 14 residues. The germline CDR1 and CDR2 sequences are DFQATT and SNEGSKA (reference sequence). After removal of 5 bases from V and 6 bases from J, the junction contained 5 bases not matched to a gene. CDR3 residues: CSAPTSGGYDTQYF. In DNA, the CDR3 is TGCAGTGCTCCGACTAGCGGGGGGTATGATACGCAGTATTTT.

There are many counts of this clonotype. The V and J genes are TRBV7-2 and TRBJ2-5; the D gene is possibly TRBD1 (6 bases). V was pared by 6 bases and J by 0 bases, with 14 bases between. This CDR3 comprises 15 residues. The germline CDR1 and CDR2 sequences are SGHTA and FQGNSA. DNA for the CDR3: TGTGCCAGCAGAACTCACAGGGACAACCAAGAGACCCAGTACTTC. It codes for CASRTHRDNQETQYF.

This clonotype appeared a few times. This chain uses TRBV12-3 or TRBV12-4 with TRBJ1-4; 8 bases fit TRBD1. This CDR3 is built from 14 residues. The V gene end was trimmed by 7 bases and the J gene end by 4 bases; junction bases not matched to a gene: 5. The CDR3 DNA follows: TGTGCCAGCACCTGGGACAGGAGTAATGAAAAACTGTTTTTT. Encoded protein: CASTWDRSNEKLFF.

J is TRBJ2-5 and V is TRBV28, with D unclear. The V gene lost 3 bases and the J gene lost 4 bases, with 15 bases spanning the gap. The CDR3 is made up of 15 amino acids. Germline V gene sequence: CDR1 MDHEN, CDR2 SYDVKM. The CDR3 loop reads CASSLATIRRETQYF. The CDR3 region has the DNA TGTGCCAGCAGTTTGGCGACAATAAGGCGAGAGACCCAGTACTTC.

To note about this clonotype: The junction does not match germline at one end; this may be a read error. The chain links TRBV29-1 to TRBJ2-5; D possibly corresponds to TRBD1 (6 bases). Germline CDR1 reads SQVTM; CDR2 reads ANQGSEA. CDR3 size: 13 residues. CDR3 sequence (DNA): TGCAGCTGTTCAGGGGTTGGTCGAGAGGCCCAGTACTTC. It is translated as CSCSGVGREAQYF. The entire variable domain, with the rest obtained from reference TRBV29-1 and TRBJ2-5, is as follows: SAVISQKPSRDICQRGTSLTIQCQVDSQVTMMFWYRQQPGQSLTLIATANQGSEATYESGFVIDKFPISRPNLTFSTLTVSNMSPEDSSIYLCSCSGVGREAQYFGPGTRLLVL.

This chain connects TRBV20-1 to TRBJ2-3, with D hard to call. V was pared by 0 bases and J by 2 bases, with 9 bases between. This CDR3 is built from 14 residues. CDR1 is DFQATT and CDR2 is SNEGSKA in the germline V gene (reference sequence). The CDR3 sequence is CSAREQRFTDTQYF. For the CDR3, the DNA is TGCAGTGCTAGAGAACAGCGATTCACAGATACGCAGTATTTT.